The clone carrying this T cell receptor beta chain was counted a single time. The sample carries other DNA sequences with the same CDR3. Measured with immunoSEQ multiplex PCR; TCRdb has only the in-frame clones, and not every one. The sample yields approximately 390,000 clones, approximately 90% seen once. These data come from a study of blood T cell repertoires in COVID-19. The CDR3 sequence is 13 residues long. CDR1 and CDR2 (germline): MNHEY, SMNVEV (reference sequence). Trimming left V 4 bases short and J 0 bases short, with 3 bases between. This receptor was identified in a woman aged 45 to 65 who had recovered from COVID-19. The V and J genes are TRBV27 and TRBJ2-2; D unclear. The sample comprised PBMCs or T cells enriched from blood (not recorded which). In DNA form, the CDR3 reads TGTGCCAGCAGTTCGTCGAACACCGGGGAGCTGTTTTTT. Protein product: CASSSSNTGELFF.